The 16 T cell receptor beta chains in this list originate from one sample, sequenced in a study of control samples from healthy donors and cancer patients (dated by TCRdb to 2020 to 2022). The library was generated by the immunoSEQ multiplex PCR assay. The immuneACCESS repertoire file appears here via TCRdb, limited to in-frame rearrangements. These files lack a portion of the clones; in checked studies, under half of the deficit traces to unresolved V genes, and the cause of the others is not known. A total of some 130,000 clones appear in this sample, around 93% of them only once. The top ten constitute approximately 2% of the sample. Sequencing was done on a sample of blood. The receptors stem from a woman between 45 and 60 years old in good health.

This chain joins TRBV6-5 and TRBJ1-3, with 7 nucleotides matching TRBD1. The CDR3 contains 14 residues. Trimming took 6 bases from V and 3 from J; bases not matched to a gene: 5. CDR1 MNHEY and CDR2 SVGAGI come from the germline V gene. CDR3 sequence: CASRNRGYGNTIYF. The CDR3, as DNA: TGTGCCAGCAGGAACAGGGGTTATGGAAACACCATATATTTT.

This CDR3 is CASSQDLSTEAFF. The DNA of the CDR3 is TGTGCCAGCAGCCAAGATCTGAGCACTGAAGCTTTCTTT. The rearrangement uses TRBV3-1 (or the pseudogene TRBV3-2) and TRBJ1-1; D gene ambiguous. Trimming took off 0 bases at V and 4 bases at J, with 6 bases between the two ends. Germline CDR1 reads LGHDT; CDR2 reads YNNKEL (reference sequence). This CDR3 region has 13 residues.

This chain joins TRBV10-3 and TRBJ2-2; 11 bases fit TRBD2. Germline CDR1 ENHRY, CDR2 SYGVKD. The CDR3 consists of 17 residues. V trimming: 3 bases; J trimming: 4 bases; junction bases outside the gene matches: 7. The CDR3 nucleotides are TGTGCCATCAGTGACTATAGCGGGGGGGCCCCCACCGGGGAGCTGTTTTTT. Translation: CAISDYSGGAPTGELFF.

About this clone itself: A junction end diverges from the germline sequence, so it may reflect a read error. The J gene is TRBJ1-2, the V gene TRBV5-5, with D perhaps TRBD1 (5 bases). Germline lookup yields CDR1 SGHKS and CDR2 YYEKEE (reference sequence). The CDR3 has 15 residues. The CDR3 here is CASSVLWDADYGYTF. CDR3 bases: TGTGCCAGCAGCGTTTTGTGGGACGCCGACTACGGCTACACCTTC.

A single count supports this clone. This chain's CDR3 is CASSPGWEGQIYNEQFF. The DNA of the CDR3 is TGTGCCAGCAGCCCAGGATGGGAGGGACAGATCTACAATGAGCAGTTCTTC. The chain is built from TRBV7-9 and TRBJ2-1; TRBD1 or TRBD2 may be the D gene (7 bases each). Trimming took 5 bases from V and 3 from J, leaving 20 bases between them. The germline V gene encodes CDR1 SEHNR and CDR2 FQNEAQ (reference sequence). The CDR3 has 17 residues.

The chain joins TRBV30 to TRBJ1-5; the D is unclear. Germline CDR1 GTSNPN, CDR2 SVGIG (reference sequence). V gave up 2 bases and J gave up 4 bases, with 12 bases separating them. The CDR3 has 14 amino acids. As DNA, the CDR3 is TGTGCCTGGAGTTATAGTGGGTTAAATCAGCCCCAGCATTTT. It is translated as CAWSYSGLNQPQHF.

This rearrangement joins TRBV5-1 to TRBJ1-6; D unclear. The CDR3 is 17 residues long. V lost 1 base and J lost 6, with 17 bases in between. CDR1 is SGHRS and CDR2 is YFSETQ in the germline V gene. The CDR3 coding sequence is TGCGCCAGCAGCTTGATTACCGGAGGCGGGCGTAATTCACCCCTCCACTTT. This sequence encodes CASSLITGGGRNSPLHF. Full variable domain (rest looked up from reference TRBV5-1 and TRBJ1-6): KAGVTQTPRYLIKTRGQQVTLSCSPISGHRSVSWYQQTPGQGLQFLFEYFSETQRNKGNFPGRFSGRQFSNSRSEMNVSTLELGDSALYLCASSLITGGGRNSPLHFGNGTRLTVT.

The J gene is TRBJ2-1, the V gene TRBV12-3 or TRBV12-4; either TRBD1 or TRBD2 may supply D (6 bases each). This CDR3 is built from 12 residues. V lost 7 bases, J lost 6 bases, and 10 bases lay in between. CDR3 DNA: TGTGCCAGCACCGGAGGGGGCAATGAGCAGTTCTTC. This translates into CASTGGGNEQFF.

V gene TRBV27 combines with J gene TRBJ2-3; 9 positions agree with TRBD1. CDR1 and CDR2 from the germline V gene are MNHEY and SMNVEV (reference sequence). The CDR3 is made up of 17 amino acids. V trimming: 6 bases; J trimming: 4 bases; junction bases outside the gene matches: 14. Here the CDR3 reads CASRPGQGRPGADTQYF. The CDR3, as DNA: TGTGCCAGCAGACCGGGACAGGGTCGACCCGGGGCAGATACGCAGTATTTT.

The rearrangement links TRBV7-9 to TRBJ2-7; 14 bases fit TRBD2. Unmatched junction bases numbered 16, after V lost 5 bases and J lost 4 bases. The CDR3 is made up of 19 amino acids. CDR1 is SEHNR and CDR2 is FQNEAQ in the germline V gene (reference sequence). The CDR3 sequence: CASSPPPGLAGETKYEQYF. The CDR3 region has the DNA TGTGCCAGCAGCCCCCCCCCGGGACTAGCGGGGGAGACTAAGTACGAGCAGTACTTC.

The table lists this clone with a count of one. The chain carries TRBV18 and TRBJ2-7; TRBD1 aligns across 8 bases. This CDR3 is built from 14 residues. Germline V lookup: CDR1 KGHSH, CDR2 LQKENI. With V trimmed by 3 bases and J by 3 bases, 4 bases remained unmatched. This CDR3 reads CASSPGQVYYEQYF. As DNA, the CDR3 is TGTGCCAGCTCACCGGGACAGGTCTACTACGAGCAGTACTTC.

The chain is built from TRBV27 and TRBJ1-4; TRBD1 matches 8 bases. This CDR3 comprises 15 residues. Germline CDR1 reads MNHEY; CDR2 reads SMNVEV (reference sequence). With V trimmed by 3 bases and J by 5 bases, 5 bases remained unmatched. The CDR3 DNA reads TGTGCCAGCAGTTTTCAGGGGGCTTTCAATGAAAAACTGTTTTTT. Amino acid sequence: CASSFQGAFNEKLFF.

This chain connects TRBV5-5 to TRBJ1-3; TRBD1 agrees at 9 bases. Germline values: CDR1 SGHKS, CDR2 YYEKEE (reference sequence). With 4 bases clipped from V and 0 bases from J, the junction kept 17 bases outside the gene matches. The CDR3 is 20 amino acids. CDR3 bases: TGTGCCAGCAGCCATCTATTCCGGGACAGGGTACAAATCTCTGGAAACACCATATATTTT. Protein product: CASSHLFRDRVQISGNTIYF.

The V call is TRBV2, the J call TRBJ1-2; D is unresolved. Trimming removed 3 bases from V and 1 base from J, with 9 bases in between. CDR3 size: 14 residues. The germline CDR1 and CDR2 sequences are SNHLY and FYNNEI. The chain's CDR3 is CASSEGRVNYGYTF. CDR3 coding DNA: TGTGCCAGCAGTGAGGGTAGGGTTAACTATGGCTACACCTTC.

The chain links TRBV18 to TRBJ2-1; D is unclear. Deletions cut 11 bases from V and 0 bases from J, with 8 bases between. This CDR3 is built from 12 residues. Per the germline V gene, CDR1 is KGHSH and CDR2 is LQKENI. CDR3 nucleotide sequence: TGTGCCGGCGGCTACTCCTACAATGAGCAGTTCTTC. It codes for CAGGYSYNEQFF.

This chain links TRBV5-1 with TRBJ1-2; 8 nucleotides align to TRBD1. Germline CDR1 reads SGHRS; CDR2 reads YFSETQ. V was clipped by 0 bases and J by 4 bases; unmatched bases: 11. This CDR3 spans 17 amino acids. The CDR3 here is CASSLAAGQGITYGYTF. The CDR3 nucleotides are TGCGCCAGCAGCTTGGCCGCAGGACAGGGTATCACCTATGGCTACACCTTC.